This T cell receptor beta chain is from a study of post-analysis software for immune sequencing data. Study conclusions and caveats: Patients had higher frequencies than controls of about five TRBV segments, including TRBV5-6, TRBV5-1 and TRBV20-1. Multiple sclerosis patients had significantly lower normalized Chao1 diversity than controls.

This clonotype was seen more than once but under ten times. Its matching antigen is unknown. Losses at the gene ends were 5 bases for V and 1 base for J; bases not matched to a gene: 7. This CDR3 contains 17 residues. The authors incorporated unique molecular identifiers into the TCR beta cDNA libraries. MiXCR, run by TCRdb on the PCR reads, gives a single entry per CDR3 protein. The table includes 750,000 to 900,000 distinct CDR3 sequences, just over 45% detected once. The chain employs TRBV12-3 or TRBV12-4 and TRBJ2-1; 11 nucleotides match TRBD2. This sequence was found in a girl between 5 and 17 years old with multiple sclerosis. Sequenced: blood. The chain's CDR3 is CASSLIAGGPSYNEQFF. CDR3 nucleotide sequence: TGTGCCAGCAGTCTTATAGCGGGAGGGCCTTCCTACAATGAGCAGTTCTTC.